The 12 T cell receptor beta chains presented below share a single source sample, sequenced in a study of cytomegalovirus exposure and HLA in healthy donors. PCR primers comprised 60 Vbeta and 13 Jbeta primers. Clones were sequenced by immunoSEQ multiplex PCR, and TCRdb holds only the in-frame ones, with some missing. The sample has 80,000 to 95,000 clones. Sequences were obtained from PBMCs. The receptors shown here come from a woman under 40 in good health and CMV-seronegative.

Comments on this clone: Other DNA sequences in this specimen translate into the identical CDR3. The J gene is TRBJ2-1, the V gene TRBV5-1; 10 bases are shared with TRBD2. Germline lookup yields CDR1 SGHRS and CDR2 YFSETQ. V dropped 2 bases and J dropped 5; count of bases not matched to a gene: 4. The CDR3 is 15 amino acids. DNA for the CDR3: TGCGCCAGCAGCTTCTTAGCGGGGGGCAACAATGAGCAGTTCTTC. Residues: CASSFLAGGNNEQFF.

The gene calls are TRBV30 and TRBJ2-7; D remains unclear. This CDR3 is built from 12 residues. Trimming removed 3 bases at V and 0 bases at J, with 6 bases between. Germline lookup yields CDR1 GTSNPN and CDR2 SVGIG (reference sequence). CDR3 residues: CAWSINSYEQYF. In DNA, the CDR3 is TGTGCCTGGAGCATCAACTCCTACGAGCAGTACTTC. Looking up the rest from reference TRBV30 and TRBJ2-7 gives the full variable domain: SQTIHQWPATLVQPVGSPLSLECTVEGTSNPNLYWYRQAAGRGLQLLFYSVGIGQISSEVPQNLSASRPQDRQFILSSKKLLLSDSGFYLCAWSINSYEQYFGPGTRLTVT.

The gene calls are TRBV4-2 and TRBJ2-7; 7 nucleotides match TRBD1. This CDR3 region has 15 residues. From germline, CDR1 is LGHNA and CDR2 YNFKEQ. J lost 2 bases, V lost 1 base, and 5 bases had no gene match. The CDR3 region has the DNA TGTGCCAGCAGCCAAGGGCAGGGGGACGCCTACGAGCAGTACTTC. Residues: CASSQGQGDAYEQYF.

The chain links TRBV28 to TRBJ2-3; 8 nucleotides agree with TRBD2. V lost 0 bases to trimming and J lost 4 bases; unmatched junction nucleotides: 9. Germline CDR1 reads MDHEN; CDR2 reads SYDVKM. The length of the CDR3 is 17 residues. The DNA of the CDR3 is TGTGCCAGCAGTTTATGGAGCAGCGGGAGTAGTTCAGATACGCAGTATTTT. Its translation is CASSLWSSGSSSDTQYF.

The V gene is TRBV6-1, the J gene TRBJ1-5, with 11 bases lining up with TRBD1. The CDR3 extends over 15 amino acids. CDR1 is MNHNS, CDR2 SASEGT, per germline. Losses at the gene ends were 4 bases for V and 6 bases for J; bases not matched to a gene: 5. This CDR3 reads CASSAGTGGIQPQHF. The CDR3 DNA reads TGTGCCAGCAGTGCAGGGACAGGGGGGATTCAGCCCCAGCATTTT.

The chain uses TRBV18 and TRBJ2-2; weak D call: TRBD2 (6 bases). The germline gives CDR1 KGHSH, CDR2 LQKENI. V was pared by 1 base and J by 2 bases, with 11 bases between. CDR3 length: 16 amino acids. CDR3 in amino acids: CASSPRAGQNTGELFF. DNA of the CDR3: TGTGCCAGCTCACCACGGGCGGGGCAAAACACCGGGGAGCTGTTTTTT. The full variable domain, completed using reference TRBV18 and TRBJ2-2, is NAGVMQNPRHLVRRRGQEARLRCSPMKGHSHVYWYRQLPEEGLKFMVYLQKENIIDESGMPKERFSAEFPKEGPSILRIQQVVRGDSAAYFCASSPRAGQNTGELFFGEGSRLTVL.

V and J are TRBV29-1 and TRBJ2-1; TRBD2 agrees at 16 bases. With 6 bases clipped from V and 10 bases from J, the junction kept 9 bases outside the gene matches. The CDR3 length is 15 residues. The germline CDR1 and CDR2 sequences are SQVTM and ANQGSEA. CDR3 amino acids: CSVAGLAGGIAEQFF. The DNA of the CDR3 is TGCAGCGTAGCGGGACTAGCGGGGGGGATAGCCGAGCAGTTCTTC.

Written as DNA, the CDR3 is TGCGCCAGCAGCTTGGTTGCAGGGCAGAATTCACCCCTCCACTTT. As protein: CASSLVAGQNSPLHF. V and J are TRBV5-1 and TRBJ1-6, with D possibly TRBD1 on 5 matching bases. The V and J ends lost 0 bases and 7 bases respectively, with 11 bases between them. CDR1 SGHRS and CDR2 YFSETQ come from the germline V gene. The CDR3 is 15 amino acids.

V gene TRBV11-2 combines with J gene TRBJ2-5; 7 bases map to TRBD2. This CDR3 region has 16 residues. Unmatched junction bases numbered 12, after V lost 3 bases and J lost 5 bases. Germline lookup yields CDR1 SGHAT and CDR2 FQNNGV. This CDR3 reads CASSFGAGAAGETQYF. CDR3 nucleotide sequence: TGTGCCAGCAGCTTTGGGGCGGGAGCGGCCGGGGAGACCCAGTACTTC.

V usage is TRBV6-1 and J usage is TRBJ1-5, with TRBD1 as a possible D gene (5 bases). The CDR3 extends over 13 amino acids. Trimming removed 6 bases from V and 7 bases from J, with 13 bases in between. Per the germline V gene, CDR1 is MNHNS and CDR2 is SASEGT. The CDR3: CASRSYQGQPQHF. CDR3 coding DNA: TGTGCCAGCAGATCCTACCAGGGCCAGCCCCAGCATTTT.

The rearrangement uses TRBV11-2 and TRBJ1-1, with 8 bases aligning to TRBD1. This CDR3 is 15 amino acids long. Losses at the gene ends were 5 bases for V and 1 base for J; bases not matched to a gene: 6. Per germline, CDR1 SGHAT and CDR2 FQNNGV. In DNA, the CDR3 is TGTGCCAGCAGCGCGGGGGACAGGAGGAACACTGAAGCTTTCTTT. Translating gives CASSAGDRRNTEAFF.

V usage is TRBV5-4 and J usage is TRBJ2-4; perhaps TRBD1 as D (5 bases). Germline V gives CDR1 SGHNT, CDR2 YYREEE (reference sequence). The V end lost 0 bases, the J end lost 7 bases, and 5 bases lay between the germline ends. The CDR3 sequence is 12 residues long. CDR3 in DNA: TGTGCCAGCAGCTTGGAGGGGAACATTCAGTACTTC. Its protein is CASSLEGNIQYF.